The clone carrying this T cell receptor beta chain was observed at least ten times. As yet, its antigen is unknown. The sample belongs to a study of human T cells and chemical hapten exposure. Study-level points and caveats: A positive correlation with patch test score was shown by PT1 expanded TCR counts.

The germline CDR1 and CDR2 sequences are SGHRS and YFSETQ. The CDR3 consists of 16 residues. V was pared by 4 bases and J by 0 bases, with 11 bases between. Time point described: pre-sensitization, week 0. The treatment is: therapeutic diphenylcyclopropenone sensitization with weekly scalp DPC. Venepuncture was done earlier than the placement of each patch test. From the RACE reads, TCRdb called clonotypes with MiXCR, one entry per CDR3 protein. The top ten clones hold approximately 3% of a sample with around 120,000 distinct CDR3 sequences, 13% of them seen once. This chain connects TRBV5-1 to TRBJ2-6; D uncertain. The sample consisted of whole blood, taken in connection with sensitization to the hapten diphenylcyclopropenone (DPC). This sequence originates from a woman aged 18-29 years with alopecia areata. Some clones in this sample may be carry-over from other donors' samples. CDR3 sequence reads: CASSNRRDSGANVLTF. CDR3 coding DNA: TGCGCCAGCAGCAACCGGCGAGACTCTGGGGCCAACGTCCTGACTTTC.